Following are 8 T cell receptor beta chains from one sample sequenced in a study of graft-versus-host responses after intestinal transplantation. Their antigens are not known. Only in-frame clones appear in the TCRdb table, and some are missing; sequencing was by immunoSEQ multiplex PCR. The sample includes fewer than 130,000 clones, 93% seen only once; the top ten take roughly 0.5%. The specimen comprised unstimulated CD8+ T cells sorted from spleen or lymph node cells, sampled before intestinal transplant. The receptor set was obtained from a human donor who received an intestinal transplant.

CDR3 residues: CASSAWDNNNEQFF. The CDR3 DNA follows: TGTGCCAGCAGCGCCTGGGACAACAACAATGAGCAGTTCTTC. V and J are TRBV9 and TRBJ2-1; possible D gene TRBD1, 6 bases. Deletions cut 3 bases from V and 5 bases from J, with 12 bases between. Germline V CDR1 and CDR2: SGDLS, YYNGEE. The CDR3 covers 14 residues.

This sequence joins TRBV27 and TRBJ2-1; 10 bases are a match to TRBD2. Germline values: CDR1 MNHEY, CDR2 SMNVEV (reference sequence). The CDR3 is 14 amino acids. V lost 6 bases and J lost 3; bases outside the gene matches: 2. The CDR3: CASRWTSGYNEQFF. Written as DNA, the CDR3 is TGTGCCAGCAGGTGGACTAGCGGCTACAATGAGCAGTTCTTC.

The chain joins TRBV19 to TRBJ2-3, with D perhaps being TRBD1 or TRBD2 (6 bases each). Germline assignment: CDR1 LNHDA and CDR2 SQIVND (reference sequence). Trimming cost V 4 bases and J 2 bases, with 13 bases left between them. The CDR3 extends over 15 amino acids. The DNA of the CDR3 is TGTGCCAGTAGTACTCCGACGGGGGCCACAGATACGCAGTATTTT. Protein: CASSTPTGATDTQYF.

V is TRBV5-1 and J is TRBJ2-7; TRBD1 aligns across 7 bases. The trim removed 2 bases at V and 0 bases at J, leaving 5 bases unmatched. Germline assignment: CDR1 SGHRS and CDR2 YFSETQ. The CDR3 covers 15 residues. The CDR3 sequence: CASSFRTGSSYEQYF. The CDR3 region has the DNA TGCGCCAGCAGCTTTCGGACAGGAAGCTCCTACGAGCAGTACTTC.

The V call is TRBV29-1, the J call TRBJ2-1; 7 bases agree with TRBD2. Germline CDR1 is SQVTM and CDR2 is ANQGSEA. Losses at the gene ends were 6 bases for V and 3 bases for J; bases not matched to a gene: 2. The CDR3 is 12 residues long. The CDR3 region is CSVLANYNEQFF. CDR3 sequence (DNA): TGCAGCGTACTAGCGAACTACAATGAGCAGTTCTTC.

This chain uses TRBV12-5 with TRBJ2-1, with D possibly TRBD1 on 6 matching bases. This CDR3 has 16 amino acids. V lost 6 bases to trimming and J lost 11 bases, with 26 bases between them. CDR1 LGHNT and CDR2 FRNRAP come from the germline V gene. The CDR3 loop reads CASGEDSYMGWPKQFF. In nucleotides, the CDR3 is TGTGCTAGTGGGGAGGACAGCTACATGGGTTGGCCGAAGCAGTTCTTC.

This chain links TRBV7-9 with TRBJ1-4; D is possibly TRBD1 (5 bases). Germline CDR1 and CDR2: SEHNR and FQNEAQ (reference sequence). This CDR3 has 16 residues. Trimming removed 3 bases from V and 3 bases from J, with 14 bases in between. The CDR3 loop is CASSFVPGTSNEKLFF. In DNA form, the CDR3 reads TGTGCCAGCAGCTTTGTACCCGGGACTTCTAATGAAAAACTGTTTTTT.

The chain recombines TRBV6-5 with TRBJ1-5, with D unresolved. This CDR3 has 13 residues. V was trimmed by 10 bases and J by 6 bases, leaving 16 bases between them. Germline V gene sequence: CDR1 MNHEY, CDR2 SVGAGI. This CDR3 reads CATSGGALQPQHF. The CDR3 region has the DNA TGTGCCACCTCAGGTGGAGCCCTTCAGCCCCAGCATTTT.